A selection of T cell receptor beta chains follows, all from one sample in a study of T cells after yellow fever vaccination. TCRdb re-called the 5' RACE reads through MiXCR, storing one row per CDR3 protein. The table lists fewer than 150,000 distinct CDR3 sequences, 7% to 9% of them singletons. Sequenced material: CD4+ T cells sorted from PBMCs, taken 5 days after the yellow fever booster vaccination. The receptor source for this set is a young man who received the YFV17D yellow fever vaccine. Both conserved end residues are part of each CDR3. D genes are given only for firm matches. Clone sizes are given selectively: once, few, many, or a class where the clone is expanded.

d_gene: NA; j_gene: TRBJ2-1; abundance: many; v_gene: TRBV7-2; CDR3aa: CASSLGVLGFF; CDR3nt: TGTGCCAGCAGCTTAGGCGTCCTAGGTTTCTTC
d_gene: NA; j_gene: TRBJ2-3; abundance: many; v_gene: TRBV28; CDR3aa: CASSQGRDTQYF; CDR3nt: TGTGCCAGCAGTCAGGGGAGGGATACGCAGTATTTT
d_gene: NA; j_gene: TRBJ1-5; abundance: many; v_gene: TRBV20-1; CDR3aa: CSASRPGGGQPQHF; CDR3nt: TGCAGTGCTAGCCGGCCCGGGGGCGGTCAGCCCCAGCATTTT
d_gene: NA; j_gene: TRBJ2-2; abundance: few; v_gene: TRBV4-3; CDR3aa: CASSQAGTLGTGELFF; CDR3nt: TGCGCCAGCAGCCAGGCCGGGACATTGGGGACCGGGGAGCTGTTTTTT
d_gene: NA; j_gene: TRBJ2-2; abundance: many; v_gene: TRBV11-2; CDR3aa: CASRSLRPPGELFF; CDR3nt: TGTGCCAGCAGGAGTCTGCGCCCTCCCGGGGAGCTGTTTTTT
d_gene: TRBD2; j_gene: TRBJ2-7; abundance: NA; v_gene: TRBV5-6; CDR3aa: CASSLVIAGTYEQYF; CDR3nt: TGTGCCAGCAGCTTGGTAATAGCGGGTACCTACGAGCAGTACTTC
d_gene: NA; j_gene: TRBJ2-3; abundance: many; v_gene: TRBV29-1; CDR3aa: CSVRIFSTDTQYF; CDR3nt: TGCAGCGTGAGGATTTTTAGCACAGATACGCAGTATTTT
d_gene: NA; j_gene: TRBJ2-5; abundance: many; v_gene: TRBV30; CDR3aa: CAWTRAGAETQYF; CDR3nt: TGTGCCTGGACAAGGGCAGGGGCAGAGACCCAGTACTTC
d_gene: NA; j_gene: TRBJ2-2; abundance: many; v_gene: TRBV5-5; CDR3aa: CASSTWDTGELFF; CDR3nt: TGTGCCAGCAGCACCTGGGACACCGGGGAGCTGTTTTTT
d_gene: NA; j_gene: TRBJ2-3; abundance: many; v_gene: TRBV15; CDR3aa: CATSLPGADTQYF; CDR3nt: TGTGCCACCAGCTTACCAGGGGCAGATACGCAGTATTTT
d_gene: NA; j_gene: TRBJ1-6; abundance: NA; v_gene: TRBV12-3/TRBV12-4; CDR3aa: CASTRGGESPLHF; CDR3nt: TGTGCCAGCACTCGTGGGGGCGAGTCACCCCTCCACTTT
d_gene: TRBD2; j_gene: TRBJ2-3; abundance: many; v_gene: TRBV11-2; CDR3aa: CASSFRSGRVGTDTQYF; CDR3nt: TGTGCCAGCAGCTTTCGTAGCGGGAGGGTGGGCACAGATACGCAGTATTTT
d_gene: NA; j_gene: TRBJ1-5; abundance: many; v_gene: TRBV12-3/TRBV12-4; CDR3aa: CASSLDFIQPQHF; CDR3nt: TGTGCCAGCAGTTTAGACTTTATTCAGCCCCAGCATTTT